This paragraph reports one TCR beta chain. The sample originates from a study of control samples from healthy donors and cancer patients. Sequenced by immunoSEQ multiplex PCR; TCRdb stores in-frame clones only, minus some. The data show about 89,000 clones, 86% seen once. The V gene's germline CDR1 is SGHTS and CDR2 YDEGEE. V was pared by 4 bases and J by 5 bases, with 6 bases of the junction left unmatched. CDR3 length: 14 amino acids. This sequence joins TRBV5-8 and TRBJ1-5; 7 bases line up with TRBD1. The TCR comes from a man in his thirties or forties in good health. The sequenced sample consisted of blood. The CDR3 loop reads CASSTRQGDQPQHF. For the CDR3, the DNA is TGTGCCAGCAGCACCCGACAGGGAGATCAGCCCCAGCATTTT.